These 30 T cell receptor beta chains came from one sample sequenced in a study of blood T cell repertoires in COVID-19. Profiled with immunoSEQ multiplex PCR; TCRdb holds only in-frame clones, not every one. The repertoire holds 200,000 or so clones, with around nine tenths as singletons. Sequencing input: peripheral blood. The receptor set was obtained from a woman aged 55-75 years with acute or convalescent COVID-19.

This chain joins TRBV7-9 and TRBJ2-7, with D possibly TRBD2 on 5 matching bases. The germline CDR1 and CDR2 sequences are SEHNR and FQNEAQ (reference sequence). The CDR3 has 14 residues. V lost 1 base to trimming and J lost 7 bases, with 14 bases between them. The CDR3: CASSLVYGIGEQYF. DNA of the CDR3: TGTGCCAGCAGCTTAGTCTACGGGATCGGGGAGCAGTACTTC. Supplemented by reference TRBV7-9 and TRBJ2-7, the full variable domain reads DTGVSQNPRHKITKRGQNVTFRCDPISEHNRLYWYRQTLGQGPEFLTYFQNEAQLEKSRLLSDRFSAERPKGSFSTLEIQRTEQGDSAMYLCASSLVYGIGEQYFGPGTRLTVT.

The chain joins TRBV7-9 to TRBJ1-1; a weak D match, TRBD1 (5 bases). CDR1 and CDR2 from the germline V gene are SEHNR and FQNEAQ (reference sequence). Deletions cut 5 bases from V and 4 bases from J, with 14 bases between. This CDR3 region has 14 residues. CDR3 sequence reads: CASSPSDTSTEAFF. DNA for the CDR3: TGTGCCAGCAGCCCATCGGACACGAGCACTGAAGCTTTCTTT.

This clone has only one observation. The chain carries TRBV15 and TRBJ2-3; D is possibly TRBD2 (5 bases). CDR3 length equals 18 residues. V was clipped by 0 bases and J by 2 bases, with 18 bases between them. CDR1 is LNHNV, CDR2 YYDKDF, per germline (reference sequence). CDR3 sequence reads: CATSRDSRGRWNTDTQYF. For the CDR3, the DNA is TGTGCCACCAGCAGAGACTCGAGAGGGCGATGGAACACAGATACGCAGTATTTT. The whole variable domain, remainder taken from reference TRBV15 and TRBJ2-3, is DAMVIQNPRYQVTQFGKPVTLSCSQTLNHNVMYWYQQKSSQAPKLLFHYYDKDFNNEADTPDNFQSRRPNTSFCFLDIRSPGLGDTAMYLCATSRDSRGRWNTDTQYFGPGTRLTVL.

The chain couples TRBV29-1 to TRBJ2-7, with TRBD1 matching 9 bases. The ends lost 1 base at V and 3 bases at J; junction bases unmatched: 10. CDR3 length: 16 residues. Germline CDR1 is SQVTM and CDR2 is ANQGSEA. For the CDR3, the DNA is TGCAGCGTTGAAGGAGGACAGGGGACGTTTCTCTACGAGCAGTACTTC. It translates to CSVEGGQGTFLYEQYF.

V gene TRBV5-6 combines with J gene TRBJ1-1, with D unresolved. The length of the CDR3 is 13 residues. The germline gives CDR1 SGHDT, CDR2 YYEEEE. V lost 0 bases and J 3 bases, leaving 6 bases between the germline ends. The CDR3 nucleotides are TGTGCCAGCAGCTTGGGTTCGTACACTGAAGCTTTCTTT. This codes for CASSLGSYTEAFF.

V usage is TRBV11-3 and J usage is TRBJ2-5; a weak D match, TRBD2 (6 bases). The CDR3 spans 15 residues. Germline CDR1 is SGHNT and CDR2 is YENEEA. V was clipped by 0 bases and J by 1 base, with 9 bases between them. The chain's CDR3 is CASSLDGGIQETQYF. In DNA form, the CDR3 reads TGTGCCAGCAGCTTAGATGGGGGGATCCAAGAGACCCAGTACTTC.

The chain joins TRBV7-2 to TRBJ2-7, with D maybe TRBD1 (7 bases). V shed 5 bases and J shed 0 bases, with 11 bases lying between them. The CDR3 has 14 amino acids. Germline V gene data show CDR1 as SGHTA and CDR2 as FQGNSA. The CDR3 here is CASSPRDSSYEQYF. The CDR3 coding sequence is TGTGCCAGCAGCCCGCGGGACAGCTCCTACGAGCAGTACTTC.

The V gene is TRBV18, the J gene TRBJ1-2, with 7 bases that match TRBD1. Germline loops: CDR1 KGHSH, CDR2 LQKENI. The CDR3 has 13 residues. With 1 base clipped from V and 8 bases from J, the junction kept 4 bases outside the gene matches. DNA of the CDR3: TGTGCCAGCTCACCACGGGGGACAGAGGGCTACACCTTC. This codes for CASSPRGTEGYTF.

The chain's CDR3 is CASSYSGVTGSNQPQHF. The CDR3 DNA follows: TGTGCCAGCAGTTACTCAGGCGTAACAGGCTCCAATCAGCCCCAGCATTTT. The chain joins TRBV6-2 or TRBV6-3 to TRBJ1-5, with a possible D match to TRBD1 (5 bases). Germline CDR1 reads MNHEY; CDR2 reads SVGEGT. The CDR3 consists of 17 residues. V lost 0 bases to trimming and J lost 3 bases, with 15 bases between them.

The J gene is TRBJ2-6, the V gene TRBV4-3; D uncertain. This CDR3 region has 16 residues. Per germline, CDR1 LGHNA and CDR2 YSLEER. V lost 0 bases and J lost 0, with 6 bases in between. Written as DNA, the CDR3 is TGCGCCAGCAGCCAAGACCTTTCCTCTGGGGCCAACGTCCTGACTTTC. It translates to CASSQDLSSGANVLTF.

This rearrangement joins TRBV15 to TRBJ2-5; D remains ambiguous. In germline, CDR1 is LNHNV, CDR2 YYDKDF (reference sequence). The V end lost 0 bases, the J end lost 1 base, and 3 bases lay between the germline ends. CDR3 length: 13 amino acids. The CDR3 nucleotides are TGTGCCACCAGCAGAGACAGCCAAGAGACCCAGTACTTC. It encodes CATSRDSQETQYF.

V gene TRBV6-2 or TRBV6-3 combines with J gene TRBJ1-5; TRBD1 matches at 8 bases. After removal of 0 bases from V and 1 base from J, the junction contained 5 bases not matched to a gene. Germline CDR1 and CDR2: MNHEY and SVGEGT. The CDR3 totals 17 residues. The CDR3 sequence is CASSYSAGGRSNQPQHF. The CDR3 nucleotides are TGTGCCAGCAGTTACTCGGCAGGGGGCCGGAGCAATCAGCCCCAGCATTTT.

This rearrangement joins TRBV12-5 to TRBJ2-7; 9 bases are shared with TRBD1. The V segment lost 7 bases and the J segment 7 bases; nucleotides outside the gene matches: 11. Germline CDR1 and CDR2: LGHNT and FRNRAP. This CDR3 is built from 14 residues. CDR3 coding DNA: TGTGCTAGTGAACCGGGACAGGGTCTTGGAGAGCAGTACTTC. This gives the protein CASEPGQGLGEQYF.

This chain connects TRBV7-9 to TRBJ1-2; 7 bases line up with TRBD1. Germline CDR1 and CDR2: SEHNR and FQNEAQ (reference sequence). This CDR3 contains 14 residues. V trimming: 5 bases; J trimming: 4 bases; junction bases outside the gene matches: 7. The CDR3 protein is CASSLGQVGYGYTF. In nucleotides, the CDR3 is TGTGCCAGCAGCCTCGGACAGGTGGGCTATGGCTACACCTTC.

This chain uses TRBV7-8 with TRBJ2-5; 7 positions match TRBD2. Germline CDR1 is SGHVS and CDR2 is FQNEAQ. Trimming took 8 bases from V and 5 from J; bases not matched to a gene: 11. This CDR3 has 14 residues. The CDR3 sequence is CASAWGGRGETQYF. CDR3 DNA: TGTGCCAGCGCCTGGGGCGGGAGAGGGGAGACCCAGTACTTC. The variable domain in full, with the rest retrieved from reference TRBV7-8 and TRBJ2-5, is GAGVSQSPRYKVAKRGQDVALRCDPISGHVSLFWYQQALGQGPEFLTYFQNEAQLDKSGLPSDRFFAERPEGSVSTLKIQRTQQEDSAVYLCASAWGGRGETQYFGPGTRLLVL.

The chain links TRBV7-2 to TRBJ2-7, with 7 nucleotides matching TRBD2. The CDR3 spans 15 residues. The germline V gene has CDR1 SGHTA and CDR2 FQGNSA. After removal of 5 bases from V and 3 bases from J, the junction contained 10 bases not matched to a gene. For the CDR3, the DNA is TGTGCCAGCAGCCCTAAACTAGCGAATAACTACGAGCAGTACTTC. This translates into CASSPKLANNYEQYF.

The chain combines TRBV5-4 with TRBJ1-1; D unclear. Trimming stripped 0 bases from V and 2 bases from J, with 11 bases between. Germline assignment: CDR1 SGHNT and CDR2 YYREEE (reference sequence). CDR3 length: 15 amino acids. The CDR3 DNA follows: TGTGCCAGCAGCTTGGCCGTCGGTCCAAACACTGAAGCTTTCTTT. This gives the protein CASSLAVGPNTEAFF.

The chain couples TRBV5-1 to TRBJ2-2, with D possibly being TRBD1 (5 bases). The CDR3 extends over 17 amino acids. V lost 3 bases and J lost 6, with 21 bases in between. Looked up from germline, CDR1 is SGHRS and CDR2 is YFSETQ. CDR3 nucleotide sequence: TGCGCCAGCAGCTCGAGTTGGGGCGGCTCCTCCTCCGGGGAGCTGTTTTTT. Residues: CASSSSWGGSSSGELFF.

The V call is TRBV6-5, the J call TRBJ1-1; 8 bases line up with TRBD1. The CDR3 contains 14 residues. Trimming cost V 7 bases and J 7 bases; bases outside gene matches: 11. From germline, CDR1 is MNHEY and CDR2 SVGAGI. The CDR3 region is CASIQRQGAFEAFF. The CDR3 bases are TGTGCCAGCATCCAGAGGCAGGGGGCGTTTGAAGCTTTCTTT.

V and J are TRBV30 and TRBJ1-1, with D maybe TRBD1 (6 bases). This CDR3 contains 16 residues. The V and J ends lost 0 bases and 5 bases respectively, with 19 bases between them. Germline CDR1 GTSNPN, CDR2 SVGIG (reference sequence). In DNA form, the CDR3 reads TGTGCCTGGAGTGTTGTTTTTTGGGGGCTGAGAACTGAAGCTTTCTTT. The encoded protein is CAWSVVFWGLRTEAFF. Variable domain in full (rest from reference TRBV30 and TRBJ1-1): SQTIHQWPATLVQPVGSPLSLECTVEGTSNPNLYWYRQAAGRGLQLLFYSVGIGQISSEVPQNLSASRPQDRQFILSSKKLLLSDSGFYLCAWSVVFWGLRTEAFFGQGTRLTVV.

The chain's CDR3 is CASSQQGAGTYEQYF. Here the CDR3 DNA reads TGTGCCAGCAGTCAACAGGGGGCTGGGACCTACGAGCAGTACTTC. The chain recombines TRBV5-6 with TRBJ2-7; 9 bases align to TRBD1. Germline trimming cut 5 bases from V and 2 bases from J; bases unmatched to any gene: 8. The CDR3 sequence is 15 residues long. Germline loops: CDR1 SGHDT, CDR2 YYEEEE.

The chain recombines TRBV6-1 with TRBJ1-5, with D unclear. The germline V gene encodes CDR1 MNHNS and CDR2 SASEGT. The CDR3 is 18 residues long. The V gene lost 4 bases and the J gene lost 2 bases, with 21 bases spanning the gap. The CDR3 nucleotides are TGTGCCAGCAGTGGTACAGCTACCGGCGGGGTTGGCAATCAGCCCCAGCATTTT. The encoded protein is CASSGTATGGVGNQPQHF.

Written as DNA, the CDR3 is TGTGCCAGCAGCATTGGACAGGGAGGGTCCTATGGCTACACCTTC. Translation: CASSIGQGGSYGYTF. This chain connects TRBV9 to TRBJ1-2; 8 nucleotides line up with TRBD1. From germline, CDR1 is SGDLS and CDR2 YYNGEE. The CDR3 extends over 15 amino acids. V lost 4 bases, J lost 4 bases, and 9 bases stayed unmatched.

The CDR3 here is CASSGTSGSANEQFF. CDR3 in DNA: TGCGCCAGCAGTGGGACTAGCGGGAGTGCCAATGAGCAGTTCTTC. V usage is TRBV10-1 and J usage is TRBJ2-1; 13 bases are a match to TRBD2. Germline V CDR1 and CDR2: WNHNN, SYGVQD (reference sequence). The CDR3 length is 15 residues. The junction had 3 bases not matched to a gene; V was cut back by 4 bases and J by 6 bases.

The gene calls are TRBV18 and TRBJ2-7; 7 nucleotides agree with TRBD2. Trimming took 4 bases from V and 4 from J; bases not matched to a gene: 10. Per germline, CDR1 KGHSH and CDR2 LQKENI. This CDR3 has 15 amino acids. The CDR3 region is CASSRAGDPKYEQYF. In nucleotides, the CDR3 is TGTGCCAGCTCACGCGCGGGGGACCCTAAGTACGAGCAGTACTTC.

With respect to this clone: The sample carries other DNA sequences with the same CDR3. This chain joins TRBV7-6 and TRBJ2-7; D is undetermined. V lost 2 bases and J lost 4, with 9 bases in between. CDR1 and CDR2 (germline): SGHVS, FNYEAQ. The CDR3 spans 13 residues. The CDR3 nucleotides are TGTGCCAGCAGCTTACAAGAGTCATACGAGCAGTACTTC. Translating gives CASSLQESYEQYF.

This rearrangement joins TRBV7-9 to TRBJ1-5; no clear D. The CDR3 extends over 14 amino acids. The ends were cut back, 5 bases at V and 0 bases at J, with 8 bases in the middle. Germline lookup yields CDR1 SEHNR and CDR2 FQNEAQ (reference sequence). This CDR3 reads CASSNSDSNQPQHF. DNA for the CDR3: TGTGCCAGCAGCAACAGTGATAGCAATCAGCCCCAGCATTTT.

V usage is TRBV6-5 and J usage is TRBJ1-5; TRBD1 agrees at 7 bases. Germline V gene data show CDR1 as MNHEY and CDR2 as SVGAGI. The CDR3 consists of 14 residues. The V and J ends lost 5 bases and 6 bases, in that order; junction bases with no gene match: 7. Here the CDR3 reads CASSRQGRGQPQHF. Here the CDR3 DNA reads TGTGCCAGCAGTAGACAGGGTCGGGGTCAGCCCCAGCATTTT.

The chain links TRBV19 to TRBJ2-7; weak D call: TRBD1 (5 bases). Germline-derived CDR1 and CDR2 are LNHDA and SQIVND (reference sequence). The CDR3 spans 15 residues. Deletions cut 3 bases from V and 0 bases from J, with 12 bases between. This chain's CDR3 is CASSIRWGDSYEQYF. CDR3 sequence (DNA): TGTGCCAGTAGTATTCGGTGGGGCGACTCCTACGAGCAGTACTTC.

The gene calls are TRBV30 and TRBJ2-5; tentative D call: TRBD1 (5 bases). This CDR3 is built from 12 residues. The V gene lost 4 bases and the J gene lost 2 bases, with 8 bases spanning the gap. CDR1 and CDR2 from the germline V gene are GTSNPN and SVGIG (reference sequence). CDR3 protein: CAWKRQQETQYF. CDR3 DNA sequence: TGTGCCTGGAAACGACAGCAAGAGACCCAGTACTTC.